One T cell receptor (beta chain) is described in this entry. This specimen belongs to a study of human T cells and chemical hapten exposure. The time point denotes: pre-sensitization, week 0. As to treatment: therapeutic diphenylcyclopropenone sensitization with weekly scalp DPC. From the RACE reads, TCRdb called clonotypes with MiXCR, one entry per CDR3 protein. The table has fewer than 60,000 distinct CDR3 sequences, roughly 10% seen once. The starting material was whole blood, obtained in connection with sensitization to the hapten diphenylcyclopropenone (DPC). The sequence came from a woman in her thirties or forties with alopecia areata. Some clones in this sample may be carry-over from other donors' samples.

CDR3 bases: TGTGCCAGCAGCCAAGAGCCCCGCCATGGCTACACCTTC. It codes for CASSQEPRHGYTF. The rearrangement uses TRBV14 and TRBJ1-2; D uncertain. V was pared by 0 bases and J by 6 bases, with 8 bases between. CDR1 is SGHDN and CDR2 is FVKESK in the germline V gene. The CDR3 loop spans 13 amino acids. Combining the CDR3 with reference TRBV14 and TRBJ1-2 gives the whole variable domain EAGVTQFPSHSVIEKGQTVTLRCDPISGHDNLYWYRRVMGKEIKFLLHFVKESKQDESGMPNNRFLAERTGGTYSTLKVQPAELEDSGVYFCASSQEPRHGYTFGSGTRLTVV.